The 6 T cell receptor beta chains given below trace back to one sample, sequenced in a study of cytomegalovirus exposure and HLA in healthy donors. Use of 60 Vbeta and 13 Jbeta primers characterized the PCR. Assay: immunoSEQ multiplex PCR; the TCRdb copy retains only in-frame clones and omits some. The sample has 110,000 to 150,000 clones; around 76% are singletons. Sequenced: PBMCs. All receptors come from a man aged 18-30 years in good health and CMV-seronegative.

V gene TRBV9 combines with J gene TRBJ1-2; 7 bases are a match to TRBD1. Per the germline V gene, CDR1 is SGDLS and CDR2 is YYNGEE. Losses at the gene ends were 4 bases for V and 3 bases for J; bases not matched to a gene: 9. The CDR3 runs to 15 residues. The CDR3, as DNA: TGTGCCAGCAGCCAACTCGCTGACAGGGACTATGGCTACACCTTC. It translates to CASSQLADRDYGYTF.

The chain uses TRBV19 and TRBJ1-1, with 9 bases identical to TRBD1. The germline V gene encodes CDR1 LNHDA and CDR2 SQIVND (reference sequence). CDR3 length: 14 residues. Trimming at V came to 6 bases and at J to 10 bases, leaving 12 bases not matched to a gene. The CDR3 sequence is CASRTGAGTGSAFF. The CDR3 nucleotides read TGTGCCAGTAGGACCGGCGCCGGGACAGGGTCAGCTTTCTTT.

This chain links TRBV28 with TRBJ1-4, with D perhaps matching TRBD1 (6 bases). This CDR3 contains 15 residues. In germline, CDR1 is MDHEN, CDR2 SYDVKM. With 2 bases removed from V and 8 bases from J, the gap between germline ends came to 15 bases. In nucleotides, the CDR3 is TGTGCCAGCAGTTTAGATCGGCGGGGGGGCGAAAAACTGTTTTTT. Its protein is CASSLDRRGGEKLFF.

The chain combines TRBV7-2 with TRBJ1-1, with D possibly being TRBD1 (5 bases). This CDR3 contains 15 residues. Trimming took off 5 bases at V and 2 bases at J, with 15 bases between the two ends. Germline V CDR1 and CDR2: SGHTA, FQGNSA. The CDR3 loop reads CASSGTGGFNTEAFF. CDR3 bases: TGTGCCAGCAGCGGGACGGGGGGTTTTAACACTGAAGCTTTCTTT.

The genes are TRBV7-8 and TRBJ2-1, with 13 bases identical to TRBD2. J was trimmed by 4 bases and V by 1 base; bases with no gene match: 7. Germline V lookup: CDR1 SGHVS, CDR2 FQNEAQ. The CDR3 extends over 18 amino acids. CDR3 loop: CASSLVGLAGPEYNEQFF. As DNA, the CDR3 is TGTGCCAGCAGCTTAGTGGGACTAGCGGGACCGGAATACAATGAGCAGTTCTTC.

The V and J genes are TRBV6-5 and TRBJ1-6, with a weak D call TRBD1 (5 bases). Germline assignment: CDR1 MNHEY and CDR2 SVGAGI. The CDR3 is 16 amino acids. The V and J ends lost 0 bases and 8 bases respectively, with 14 bases between them. The CDR3 nucleotides read TGTGCCAGCAGTTACTCGGGACTCGCTGGGTATTCACCCCTCCACTTT. Its protein product is CASSYSGLAGYSPLHF.